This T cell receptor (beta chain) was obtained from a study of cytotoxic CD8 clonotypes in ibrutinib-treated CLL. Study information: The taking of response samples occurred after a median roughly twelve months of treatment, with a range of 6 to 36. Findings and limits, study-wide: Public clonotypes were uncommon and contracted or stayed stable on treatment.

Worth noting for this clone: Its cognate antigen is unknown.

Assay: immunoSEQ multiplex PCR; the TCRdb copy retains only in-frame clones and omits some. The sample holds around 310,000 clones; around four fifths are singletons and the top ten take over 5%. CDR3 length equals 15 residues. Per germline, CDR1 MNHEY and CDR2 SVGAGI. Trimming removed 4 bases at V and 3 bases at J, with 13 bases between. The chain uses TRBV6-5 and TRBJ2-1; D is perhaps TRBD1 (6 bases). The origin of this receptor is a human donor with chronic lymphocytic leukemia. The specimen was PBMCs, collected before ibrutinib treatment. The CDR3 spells CASSWPGQYYNEQFF. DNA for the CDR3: TGTGCCAGCAGTTGGCCGGGACAATACTACAATGAGCAGTTCTTC.